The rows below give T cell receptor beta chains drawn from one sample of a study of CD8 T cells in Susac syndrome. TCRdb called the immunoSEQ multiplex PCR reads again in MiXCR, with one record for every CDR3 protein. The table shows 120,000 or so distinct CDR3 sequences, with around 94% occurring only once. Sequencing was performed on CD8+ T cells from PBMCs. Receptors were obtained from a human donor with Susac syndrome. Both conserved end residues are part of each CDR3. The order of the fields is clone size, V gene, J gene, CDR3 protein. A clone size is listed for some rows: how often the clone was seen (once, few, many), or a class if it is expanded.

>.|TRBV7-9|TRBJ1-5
CASSLWNQPQHF
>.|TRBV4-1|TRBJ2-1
CASSPVPGTSGRGTYNEQFF
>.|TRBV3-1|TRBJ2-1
CASSGRGPYNEQFF
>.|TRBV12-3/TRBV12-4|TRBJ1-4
CASSLGTGGPTNEKLFF
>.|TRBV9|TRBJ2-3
CASSVTSLVADTQYF
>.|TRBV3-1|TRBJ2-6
CASSQALQGPPRSGANVLTF
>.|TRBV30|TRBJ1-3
CAQQGARGNTIYF
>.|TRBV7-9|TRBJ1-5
CASSPLDSNQPQHF
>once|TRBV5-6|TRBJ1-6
CASSLGWAGEGDSPLHF
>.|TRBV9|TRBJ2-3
CASSVGGGAVYTQYF
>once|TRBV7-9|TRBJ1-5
CASSSPGHGATAQHF
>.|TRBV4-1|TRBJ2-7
CASSQLVYSYEQYF
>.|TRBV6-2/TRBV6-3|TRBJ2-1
CASSQRTYNEQFF
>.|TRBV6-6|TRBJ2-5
CASSYSRQVQETQYF
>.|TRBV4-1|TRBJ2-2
CASSQGYGRGPGELFF
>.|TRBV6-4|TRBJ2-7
CASSERGDGPYEQYF
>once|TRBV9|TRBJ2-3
CASSGTSGAGDTQYF
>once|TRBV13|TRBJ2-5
CASSYQTGRKETQYF
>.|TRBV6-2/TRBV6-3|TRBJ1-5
CASTSTGQGNQPQHF
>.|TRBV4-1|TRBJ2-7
CASSQELAGGPSSYEQYF
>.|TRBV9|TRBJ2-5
CASSVESGFGTEHRETQYF
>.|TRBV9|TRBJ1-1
CASRDGTGGAVNTEAFF
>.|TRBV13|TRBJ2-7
CASSSTGQSYEQYF
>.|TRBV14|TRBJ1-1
CASSLLGGRYTEAFF
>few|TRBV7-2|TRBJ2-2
CASSHRATGTGELFF
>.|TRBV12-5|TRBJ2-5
CASGSSGAGETQYF
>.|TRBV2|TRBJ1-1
CASSETEGENTEAFF
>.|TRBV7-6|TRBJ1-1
CASSPRDRAAEAFF
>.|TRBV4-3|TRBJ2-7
CASSQDDREEQYF
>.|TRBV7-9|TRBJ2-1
CASSSANEQFF
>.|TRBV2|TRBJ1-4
CASRQGVDEKLFF
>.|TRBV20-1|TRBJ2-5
CSARDFLAGGPGETQYF
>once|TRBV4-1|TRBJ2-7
CASSQPRGDTLYEQYF
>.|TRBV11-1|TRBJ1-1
CASSPSQVLDTEAFF
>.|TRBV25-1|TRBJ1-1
CASSANPGQGKGLNTEAFF
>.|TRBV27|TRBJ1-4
CASSLAYEEKLFF